Listed below are T cell receptor beta chains from one sample, sequenced in a study of blood T cell repertoires in COVID-19. Profiling relied on immunoSEQ multiplex PCR, and the TCRdb table lists in-frame clones only, not all of them. The sample carries some 150,000 clones, around 80% recorded once. Sequences were obtained from peripheral blood. The receptors shown here come from a woman in her forties or fifties in a cohort sampled during active or convalescent COVID-19. The CDR3 runs from the conserved cysteine through the conserved F or W. A D gene is named only where the DNA matches it firmly. Clone sizes are given selectively: once, few, many, or a class where the clone is expanded.

J gene: TRBJ1-5; V gene: TRBV19; clone size: NA; D gene: NA; CDR3 DNA: TGTGCCAGTAGTATCCAGGGCAGCGGCAATCAGCCCCAGCATTTT; CDR3 protein: CASSIQGSGNQPQHF
J gene: TRBJ2-7; V gene: TRBV2; clone size: NA; D gene: NA; CDR3 DNA: TGTGCCAGCAGTGAAATACTAGACGCGGGCGAGCAGTACTTC; CDR3 protein: CASSEILDAGEQYF
J gene: TRBJ2-7; V gene: TRBV6-2/TRBV6-3; clone size: NA; D gene: NA; CDR3 DNA: TGTGCCAGCAGTTACGGGACAAACTACGAGCAGTACTTC; CDR3 protein: CASSYGTNYEQYF
J gene: TRBJ1-6; V gene: TRBV27; clone size: NA; D gene: TRBD1; CDR3 DNA: TGTGCCAGCAGTTCGACAGGGGATCGGTCACCCCTCCACTTT; CDR3 protein: CASSSTGDRSPLHF
J gene: TRBJ1-2; V gene: TRBV30; clone size: NA; D gene: TRBD1; CDR3 DNA: TGTGCCTGGAGCCCGGATGGGGCTTGGACAGGGTACTATGGCTACACCTTC; CDR3 protein: CAWSPDGAWTGYYGYTF
J gene: TRBJ1-6; V gene: TRBV4-2; clone size: NA; D gene: NA; CDR3 DNA: TGTGCCAGCAGCCCGGACACGGACTATAATTCACCCCTCCACTTT; CDR3 protein: CASSPDTDYNSPLHF
J gene: TRBJ2-2; V gene: TRBV30; clone size: NA; D gene: NA; CDR3 DNA: TGTGCCTGGAGTACCGGACTGAACACCGGGGAGCTGTTTTTT; CDR3 protein: CAWSTGLNTGELFF
J gene: TRBJ2-5; V gene: TRBV27; clone size: NA; D gene: TRBD2; CDR3 DNA: TGTGCCAGCAGTGCGAAGACTAGCGGGGCATCGGAGACCCAGTACTTC; CDR3 protein: CASSAKTSGASETQYF
J gene: TRBJ2-1; V gene: TRBV5-6; clone size: NA; D gene: NA; CDR3 DNA: TGTGCCAGCAGCTTGGGTTCAGAGCAGTTCTTC; CDR3 protein: CASSLGSEQFF
J gene: TRBJ2-1; V gene: TRBV20-1; clone size: NA; D gene: TRBD2; CDR3 DNA: TGCAGTGCTAGTCAACCGACTAGCGGGGGGGGTCATGAGCAGTTCTTC; CDR3 protein: CSASQPTSGGGHEQFF
J gene: TRBJ2-3; V gene: TRBV7-9; clone size: once; D gene: NA; CDR3 DNA: TGTGCCAGCAGCTTAGCAAGCGCTACCACAGATACGCAGTATTTT; CDR3 protein: CASSLASATTDTQYF
J gene: TRBJ2-1; V gene: TRBV5-1; clone size: NA; D gene: TRBD1; CDR3 DNA: TGCGCCAGCAGCTCCGGACAGGGCTTTACAAATGAGCAGTTCTTC; CDR3 protein: CASSSGQGFTNEQFF
J gene: TRBJ2-7; V gene: TRBV6-4; clone size: NA; D gene: NA; CDR3 DNA: TGTGCCAGCAGTCCAAATCGACTAGGTAAGTACGAGCAGTACTTC; CDR3 protein: CASSPNRLGKYEQYF
J gene: TRBJ2-5; V gene: TRBV27; clone size: NA; D gene: NA; CDR3 DNA: TGTGCCAGCAGCCGTGGGCAGTTCCAAGAGACCCAGTACTTC; CDR3 protein: CASSRGQFQETQYF
J gene: TRBJ2-6; V gene: TRBV9; clone size: NA; D gene: TRBD1; CDR3 DNA: TGTGCCAGCAGCCCTCGTCCGGGACAGGATTTCTCTGGGGCCAACGTCCTGACTTTC; CDR3 protein: CASSPRPGQDFSGANVLTF
J gene: TRBJ1-4; V gene: TRBV6-5; clone size: once; D gene: TRBD1; CDR3 DNA: TGTGCCAGCAGGAAGGGGACAGGGGTAGAAAAACTGTTTTTT; CDR3 protein: CASRKGTGVEKLFF
J gene: TRBJ2-1; V gene: TRBV27; clone size: NA; D gene: TRBD2; CDR3 DNA: TGTGCCAGCGGGAGCGGGGGGCCATCCTACAATGAGCAGTTCTTC; CDR3 protein: CASGSGGPSYNEQFF
J gene: TRBJ2-5; V gene: TRBV11-3; clone size: NA; D gene: TRBD2; CDR3 DNA: TGTGCCAGCAACCCTACTCCGACTAGCGGGGGGACCAAGATAGGGACCCAGTACTTC; CDR3 protein: CASNPTPTSGGTKIGTQYF
J gene: TRBJ2-1; V gene: TRBV2; clone size: once; D gene: TRBD2; CDR3 DNA: TGTGCCAGCAGTAAGCAAGCGGGGTCCTACAATGAGCAGTTCTTC; CDR3 protein: CASSKQAGSYNEQFF
J gene: TRBJ2-1; V gene: TRBV11-2; clone size: NA; D gene: TRBD2; CDR3 DNA: TGTGCCAGCAGCTCATCCAGTGGAGCGGGGGTCTACAATGAGCAGTTCTTC; CDR3 protein: CASSSSSGAGVYNEQFF
J gene: TRBJ1-1; V gene: TRBV7-7; clone size: NA; D gene: NA; CDR3 DNA: TGTGCTAGCAGCTTAGTCAGGGACACTGAAGCTTTCTTT; CDR3 protein: CASSLVRDTEAFF
J gene: TRBJ2-2; V gene: TRBV19; clone size: few; D gene: NA; CDR3 DNA: TGTGCCACCGGTGGGGCCGGTGAGCTGTTTTTT; CDR3 protein: CATGGAGELFF